This is a list of T cell receptor beta chains from one sample in a study of T cells in AML relapse after transplant. TCRdb redid the calling of the PCR reads with MiXCR, one entry per CDR3 protein. The sample's table shows dozens of distinct CDR3 sequences. Sample: bone marrow, either the whole sample or a sorted T cell fraction (not recorded which), taken at relapse. Source of these receptors: a human donor who had a stem cell transplant for acute myeloid leukemia. The graft donor may have contributed some T cells. Both conserved end residues are part of each CDR3. The order of the fields is clone size, D gene, J gene, V gene, CDR3 DNA, CDR3 protein. A D gene is named only where the DNA matches it firmly. Clone sizes are given selectively: once, few, many, or a class where the clone is expanded.

large	NA	TRBJ2-1	TRBV10-3	TGTGCCATCAGTGAGGGAAATGAGCAGTTCTTC	CAISEGNEQFF
medium-sized	NA	TRBJ2-7	TRBV30	TGTGCCTGGAGTGTAACAGTGTTGGCCGGTCGAGAGCAGTACTTC	CAWSVTVLAGREQYF
hyperexpanded	NA	TRBJ2-7	TRBV27	TGTGCCAGCAGTTTAGCTCAGACCTACGAGCAGTACTTC	CASSLAQTYEQYF
hyperexpanded	NA	TRBJ2-3	TRBV7-9	TGTGCCAGCAGCTTCAGGGGGGCAGATACGCAGTATTTT	CASSFRGADTQYF
hyperexpanded	NA	TRBJ1-5	TRBV19	TGTGCCAGTACTAGACGGACAGTTTATAGCAATCAGCCCCAGCATTTT	CASTRRTVYSNQPQHF
NA	NA	TRBJ2-1	TRBV7-9	TGTGCCAGCAGCTTCAGGGGGGCAGATACGCAGTTCTTC	CASSFRGADTQFF
hyperexpanded	NA	TRBJ2-1	TRBV12-3/TRBV12-4	TGTGCCAGCAGTTTTTTTAGCTTCAATGAGCAGTTCTTC	CASSFFSFNEQFF
hyperexpanded	NA	TRBJ1-2	TRBV28	TGTGCCAGCAAAACAGGCTCCTATGGCTACACCTTC	CASKTGSYGYTF
hyperexpanded	NA	TRBJ1-1	TRBV12-3/TRBV12-4	TGTGCCAGCAGTTTCAGGGGAGAGAACACTGAAGCTTTCTTT	CASSFRGENTEAFF
NA	NA	TRBJ1-5	TRBV4-3	TGCGCCAGCAGCCAAGATCGATGGGACACTCATGATGCACTGTGTAGCAATCAGCCCCAGCATTTT	CASSQDRWDTHDALCSNQPQHF
large	NA	TRBJ1-3	TRBV18	TGTGCCAGCTCACCAACGAGGGATGGAAACACCATATATTTT	CASSPTRDGNTIYF
NA	NA	TRBJ2-3	TRBV12-3/TRBV12-4	TGTGCCAGCAGTTTTTTTAGCTTCAATGAGCAGTATTTT	CASSFFSFNEQYF
hyperexpanded	NA	TRBJ2-7	TRBV5-1	TGCGCCAGCAGCTTGGGTCAGGAGCAGTACTTC	CASSLGQEQYF
hyperexpanded	NA	TRBJ1-5	TRBV4-3	TGCGCCAGCAGCCAAGATCGATGGGACACCAATCAGCCCCAGCATTTT	CASSQDRWDTNQPQHF
NA	TRBD2	TRBJ2-7	TRBV7-3	TGTGCCAGCAGCTTGCTAGGGGCCGGGACTAGATACGAGCAGTACTTC	CASSLLGAGTRYEQYF
hyperexpanded	NA	TRBJ2-2	TRBV5-1	TGCGCCAGCAGCTCGGGACTCGAGACCGGGGAGCTGTTTTTT	CASSSGLETGELFF
hyperexpanded	NA	TRBJ2-7	TRBV5-1	TGCGCCAGCAGCTTCAGAGGTGGAACCTACGAGCAGTACTTC	CASSFRGGTYEQYF